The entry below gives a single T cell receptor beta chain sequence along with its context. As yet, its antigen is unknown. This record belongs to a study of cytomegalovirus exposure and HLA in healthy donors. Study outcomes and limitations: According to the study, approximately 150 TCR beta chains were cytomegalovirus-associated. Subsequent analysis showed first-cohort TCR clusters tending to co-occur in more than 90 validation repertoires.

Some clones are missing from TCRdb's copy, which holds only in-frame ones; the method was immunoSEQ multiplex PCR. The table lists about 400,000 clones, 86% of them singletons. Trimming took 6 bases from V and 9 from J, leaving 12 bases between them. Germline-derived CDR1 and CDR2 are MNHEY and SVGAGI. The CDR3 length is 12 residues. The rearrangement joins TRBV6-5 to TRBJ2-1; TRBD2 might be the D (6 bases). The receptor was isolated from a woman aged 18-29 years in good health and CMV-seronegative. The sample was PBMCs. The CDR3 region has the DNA TGTGCCAGCAGATGGCAGGGAGGTGAGCAGTTCTTC. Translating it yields CASRWQGGEQFF.